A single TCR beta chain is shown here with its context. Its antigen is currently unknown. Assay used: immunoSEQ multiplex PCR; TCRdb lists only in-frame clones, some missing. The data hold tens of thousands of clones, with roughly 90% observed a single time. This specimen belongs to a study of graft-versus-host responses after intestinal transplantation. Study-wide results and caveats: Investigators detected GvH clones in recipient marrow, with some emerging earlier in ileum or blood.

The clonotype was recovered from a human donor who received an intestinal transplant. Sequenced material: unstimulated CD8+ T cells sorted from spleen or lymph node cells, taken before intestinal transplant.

CDR3 amino acids: CASSRQGAYEQFF. CDR3 in DNA: TGTGCCAGTAGTAGACAGGGGGCCTATGAGCAGTTCTTC. The chain employs TRBV19 and TRBJ2-1; 10 bases are a match to TRBD1. There are 13 residues in the CDR3. Germline-derived CDR1 and CDR2 are LNHDA and SQIVND (reference sequence). Germline trimming cut 4 bases from V and 8 bases from J; bases unmatched to any gene: 2.